These 30 T cell receptor beta chains were all obtained from the same sample, sequenced in a study of blood T cell repertoires in COVID-19. This table comes from immunoSEQ multiplex PCR, and its TCRdb copy is limited to in-frame clones, with some not included. Among about 230,000 clones listed, 88% were seen once. What was sequenced was PBMCs or T cells enriched from blood (not recorded which). The receptors derive from a woman in her thirties or forties with acute COVID-19.

The chain uses TRBV4-3 and TRBJ1-3; D is ambiguous. The germline V gene has CDR1 LGHNA and CDR2 YSLEER. This CDR3 is 12 amino acids long. Trimming took 5 bases from V and 4 from J, leaving 6 bases between them. The CDR3 nucleotides read TGCGCCAGCAGCGAACTCGGAAACACCATATATTTT. Translation gives CASSELGNTIYF.

The chain employs TRBV30 and TRBJ1-2, with 8 bases fitting TRBD1. The CDR3 sequence is 14 residues long. CDR1 is GTSNPN, CDR2 SVGIG, per germline (reference sequence). Trimming cost V 2 bases and J 7 bases; bases outside gene matches: 9. This chain's CDR3 is CAWSPNRGGLGYTF. The CDR3 bases are TGTGCCTGGAGTCCTAACAGGGGGGGTCTTGGCTACACCTTC.

V gene TRBV6-1 combines with J gene TRBJ2-1, with 7 bases fitting TRBD2. V lost 4 bases, J lost 7 bases, and 13 bases stayed unmatched. Germline CDR1 reads MNHNS; CDR2 reads SASEGT. The CDR3 spans 16 residues. DNA of the CDR3: TGTGCCAGCAGTGCGCGACTAGCTCTGTCCCGGAATGAGCAGTTCTTC. This gives the protein CASSARLALSRNEQFF.

The rearrangement links TRBV11-3 to TRBJ1-2; 9 bases agree with TRBD1. This CDR3 has 16 residues. Germline-derived CDR1 and CDR2 are SGHNT and YENEEA. The V and J ends lost 3 bases and 0 bases, in that order; junction bases with no gene match: 5. The DNA for the CDR3 is TGTGCCAGCAGCTTCCTACAGGGGGCAGCTAACTATGGCTACACCTTC. The encoded protein is CASSFLQGAANYGYTF.

The rearrangement joins TRBV5-1 to TRBJ1-2; D might be TRBD1 (5 bases). Trimming shortened V by 0 bases and J by 5 bases, and 14 bases separated the two germline ends. Germline lookup yields CDR1 SGHRS and CDR2 YFSETQ. The CDR3 spans 15 residues. CDR3 nucleotides: TGCGCCAGCAGCTTGGACCGGGGGAAGGGATATGGCTACACCTTC. Its translation is CASSLDRGKGYGYTF.

J is TRBJ2-3 and V is TRBV3-1 (or the pseudogene TRBV3-2); 8 positions agree with TRBD2. Germline values: CDR1 LGHDT, CDR2 YNNKEL (reference sequence). V gave up 2 bases and J gave up 4 bases; unmatched junction bases: 8. The CDR3 contains 16 residues. The CDR3 bases are TGTGCCAGCAGCCAAAAGAGGGCGGGGGGCGCAGATACGCAGTATTTT. Translating it yields CASSQKRAGGADTQYF.

This clone was detected only a few times. The rearrangement links TRBV18 to TRBJ2-7; possibly TRBD1 for D (5 bases). The germline CDR1 and CDR2 sequences are KGHSH and LQKENI. Trimming left V 1 base short and J 6 bases short, with 10 bases between. The CDR3 length is 13 residues. CDR3 in DNA: TGTGCCAGCTCACCACAGGGGTACGGCGAGCAGTACGTC. Residues: CASSPQGYGEQYV.

J is TRBJ2-1 and V is TRBV9, with 14 bases aligning to TRBD2. Germline lookup yields CDR1 SGDLS and CDR2 YYNGEE. This CDR3 is built from 18 residues. J gave up 1 base and V 3 bases, and 6 bases lay outside the gene matches. CDR3 region: CASSAWTSGRSSYNEQFF. CDR3 nucleotides: TGTGCCAGCAGCGCTTGGACTAGCGGGAGGAGTTCCTACAATGAGCAGTTCTTC.

This clone was detected only once. The V gene is TRBV6-1, the J gene TRBJ1-5; 8 bases are shared with TRBD1. The CDR3 consists of 15 residues. The trim removed 1 base at V and 5 bases at J, leaving 4 bases unmatched. Germline CDR1 and CDR2: MNHNS and SASEGT. CDR3: CASSEGGTGYQPQHF. As DNA, the CDR3 is TGTGCCAGCAGTGAAGGAGGGACAGGTTATCAGCCCCAGCATTTT.

This clone was found a few times. The gene calls are TRBV5-1 and TRBJ2-3; the D is unclear. The germline CDR1 and CDR2 sequences are SGHRS and YFSETQ. The CDR3 runs 14 residues. V was shortened by 0 bases and J by 2 bases, with 7 bases between the two germline ends. The CDR3 DNA sequence: TGCGCCAGCAGCTTGGTACAGCTCACAGATACGCAGTATTTT. This encodes CASSLVQLTDTQYF.

This chain connects TRBV5-5 to TRBJ2-7; the D gene is possibly TRBD2 (5 bases). The CDR3 length is 13 residues. Germline CDR1 and CDR2: SGHKS and YYEKEE (reference sequence). The germline V and J ends were trimmed by 2 bases and 2 bases, with 8 bases remaining between them. CDR3 protein: CASSLADTYEQYV. The DNA for the CDR3 is TGTGCCAGCAGCTTAGCGGATACCTACGAGCAGTACGTC.

This chain joins TRBV18 and TRBJ2-5; 8 bases align to TRBD1. The CDR3 is 15 amino acids. Germline lookup yields CDR1 KGHSH and CDR2 LQKENI. J was trimmed by 1 base and V by 6 bases; bases with no gene match: 7. CDR3: CASSLDRVFQETQYF. In DNA form, the CDR3 reads TGTGCCAGCTCCCTGGACAGGGTCTTCCAAGAGACCCAGTACTTC.

J is TRBJ2-3 and V is TRBV10-3; 7 nucleotides line up with TRBD1. The CDR3 length is 14 residues. Unmatched junction bases numbered 3, after V lost 5 bases and J lost 1 base. Germline CDR1 is ENHRY and CDR2 is SYGVKD. CDR3 bases: TGTGCCATCAGTTCCGACAGGGGCACAGATACGCAGTATTTT. It is translated as CAISSDRGTDTQYF.

The chain joins TRBV7-2 to TRBJ2-1; weak D call: TRBD2 (6 bases). V was shortened by 5 bases and J by 1 base, with 15 bases between the two germline ends. The CDR3 totals 16 residues. Looked up from germline, CDR1 is SGHTA and CDR2 is FQGNSA. DNA of the CDR3: TGTGCCAGCAGCCCCAATCTCGGGGGATCCTACAATGAGCAGTTCTTC. This codes for CASSPNLGGSYNEQFF.

The chain couples TRBV5-1 to TRBJ2-1, with 13 nucleotides matching TRBD2. This CDR3 region has 15 residues. Germline trimming cut 4 bases from V and 5 bases from J; bases unmatched to any gene: 3. Germline-derived CDR1 and CDR2 are SGHRS and YFSETQ. The CDR3 DNA reads as TGCGCCAGCAGCGACGGACTAGCGGGAGACAATGAGCAGTTCTTC. This codes for CASSDGLAGDNEQFF. Combining the CDR3 with reference TRBV5-1 and TRBJ2-1 gives the whole variable domain KAGVTQTPRYLIKTRGQQVTLSCSPISGHRSVSWYQQTPGQGLQFLFEYFSETQRNKGNFPGRFSGRQFSNSRSEMNVSTLELGDSALYLCASSDGLAGDNEQFFGPGTRLTVL.

The chain has TRBV5-1 and TRBJ2-2; D might be TRBD2 (6 bases). With 0 bases removed from V and 3 bases from J, the gap between germline ends came to 6 bases. The CDR3 runs to 14 residues. Per the germline V gene, CDR1 is SGHRS and CDR2 is YFSETQ. The CDR3 spells CASSLGLDTGELFF. The CDR3 nucleotides are TGCGCCAGCAGCTTGGGACTAGACACCGGGGAGCTGTTTTTT.

The rearrangement links TRBV6-5 to TRBJ1-1, with D possibly being TRBD1 (6 bases). With 6 bases removed from V and 1 base from J, the gap between germline ends came to 9 bases. CDR1 and CDR2 (germline): MNHEY, SVGAGI. CDR3 length equals 13 residues. The CDR3 nucleotides read TGTGCCAGCAGGATGGGACAGAACACTGAAGCTTTCTTT. Its translation is CASRMGQNTEAFF.

The rearrangement uses TRBV7-6 and TRBJ2-2; 7 bases line up with TRBD2. This CDR3 has 19 amino acids. J gave up 5 bases and V 0 bases, and 15 bases lay outside the gene matches. The germline V gene has CDR1 SGHVS and CDR2 FNYEAQ. Here the CDR3 DNA reads TGTGCCAGCAGCTTAGCGCGTAGGGAGCTAGCGGCCCGAACCGGGGAGCTGTTTTTT. Its protein is CASSLARRELAARTGELFF. The variable domain in full, completed from reference TRBV7-6 and TRBJ2-2, reads GAGVSQSPRYKVTKRGQDVALRCDPISGHVSLYWYRQALGQGPEFLTYFNYEAQQDKSGLPNDRFSAERPEGSISTLTIQRTEQRDSAMYRCASSLARRELAARTGELFFGEGSRLTVL.

The V gene is TRBV11-2, the J gene TRBJ1-3; D is undetermined. The germline gives CDR1 SGHAT, CDR2 FQNNGV. V was clipped by 1 base and J by 3 bases, with 10 bases between them. The CDR3 sequence is 15 residues long. The CDR3 region has the DNA TGTGCCAGCAGCTTAGTCAGCAGGTTTGGAAACACCATATATTTT. Translation gives CASSLVSRFGNTIYF.

The gene calls are TRBV20-1 and TRBJ2-2; a weak D match, TRBD1 (5 bases). The germline V gene encodes CDR1 DFQATT and CDR2 SNEGSKA (reference sequence). V was trimmed by 3 bases and J by 1 base, leaving 9 bases between them. The CDR3 runs to 14 residues. The CDR3 nucleotides read TGCAGTGCTAGTTGGCAGGGGAACACCGGGGAGCTGTTTTTT. Amino acid sequence: CSASWQGNTGELFF.

This chain uses TRBV2 with TRBJ1-1, with 7 bases aligning to TRBD1. Per the germline V gene, CDR1 is SNHLY and CDR2 is FYNNEI. This CDR3 has 14 amino acids. The V and J ends lost 5 bases and 4 bases, in that order; junction bases with no gene match: 7. DNA of the CDR3: TGTGCCAGCAGTCCGGACAGGTGGGCCACTGAAGCTTTCTTT. Protein sequence: CASSPDRWATEAFF. The full variable domain, in which reference TRBV2 and TRBJ1-1 provide the parts outside the CDR3, is EPEVTQTPSHQVTQMGQEVILRCVPISNHLYFYWYRQILGQKVEFLVSFYNNEISEKSEIFDDQFSVERPDGSNFTLKIRSTKLEDSAMYFCASSPDRWATEAFFGQGTRLTVV.

The rearrangement links TRBV29-1 to TRBJ2-3; the D is unclear. The germline V gene encodes CDR1 SQVTM and CDR2 ANQGSEA. With 0 bases removed from V and 4 bases from J, the gap between germline ends came to 11 bases. The CDR3 is 14 amino acids. Here the CDR3 DNA reads TGCAGCGTTGAAGATCCTCTCTTTTCAGATACGCAGTATTTT. This gives the protein CSVEDPLFSDTQYF.

This clone was counted a single time. V is TRBV2 and J is TRBJ1-5, with D perhaps TRBD1 (6 bases). Between the trimmed V and J ends, which lost 8 bases and 5 bases, there was a span of 16 bases. CDR1 and CDR2 (germline): SNHLY, FYNNEI. CDR3 length equals 14 residues. The CDR3, as DNA: TGTGCCAGCGAATTCAACAGGGAGTATCAGCCCCAGCATTTT. The encoded protein is CASEFNREYQPQHF. The complete variable domain, with remaining parts taken from reference TRBV2 and TRBJ1-5, reads EPEVTQTPSHQVTQMGQEVILRCVPISNHLYFYWYRQILGQKVEFLVSFYNNEISEKSEIFDDQFSVERPDGSNFTLKIRSTKLEDSAMYFCASEFNREYQPQHFGDGTRLSIL.

The rearrangement joins TRBV18 to TRBJ2-7, with TRBD1 matching over 9 bases. V was pared by 6 bases and J by 1 base, with 1 base of the junction left unmatched. This CDR3 spans 13 amino acids. Germline V CDR1 and CDR2: KGHSH, LQKENI. DNA for the CDR3: TGTGCCAGCTCGGGACAGGGTTCCTACGAGCAGTACTTC. Its protein product is CASSGQGSYEQYF.

The chain couples TRBV6-5 to TRBJ1-1, with 7 bases identical to TRBD1. Germline V lookup: CDR1 MNHEY, CDR2 SVGAGI. V dropped 6 bases and J dropped 4; count of bases not matched to a gene: 8. This CDR3 is built from 14 residues. The CDR3 DNA sequence: TGTGCCAGCAGCCGCCAGGGGGACGGCACTGAAGCTTTCTTT. It codes for CASSRQGDGTEAFF.

The CDR3 protein is CASSKRDTRGNSPLHF. The DNA for the CDR3 is TGTGCCAGCAGTAAACGGGACACACGAGGGAATTCACCCCTCCACTTT. The rearrangement links TRBV2 to TRBJ1-6; tentative D call: TRBD1 (6 bases). The V gene lost 5 bases and the J gene lost 7 bases, with 18 bases spanning the gap. The CDR3 runs to 16 residues. CDR1 is SNHLY, CDR2 FYNNEI, per germline.

This chain uses TRBV27 with TRBJ2-1; TRBD2 matches at 13 bases. Germline CDR1 and CDR2: MNHEY and SMNVEV (reference sequence). The CDR3 spans 19 residues. Trimming cost V 6 bases and J 1 base; bases outside gene matches: 12. The CDR3 nucleotides are TGTGCCAGCAGATCAGTTGGGACTAGCGGGAAGCTTTCCTACAATGAGCAGTTCTTC. Translating it yields CASRSVGTSGKLSYNEQFF.

This clone appeared once. The gene calls are TRBV3-1 (or the pseudogene TRBV3-2) and TRBJ2-5; 12 bases line up with TRBD1. Germline V CDR1 and CDR2: LGHDT, YNNKEL (reference sequence). After removal of 4 bases from V and 2 bases from J, the junction contained 5 bases not matched to a gene. The CDR3 covers 16 residues. The CDR3 protein is CASSRWDRGPQETQYF. CDR3 nucleotides: TGTGCCAGCAGCCGCTGGGACAGGGGGCCGCAAGAGACCCAGTACTTC.

The chain has TRBV7-8 and TRBJ1-1; D unresolved. V lost 4 bases to trimming and J lost 1 base, with 10 bases between them. Per germline, CDR1 SGHVS and CDR2 FQNEAQ. The CDR3 loop spans 14 amino acids. CDR3 sequence: CASSSVPQNTEAFF. The CDR3 coding sequence is TGTGCCAGCAGCTCGGTACCTCAGAACACTGAAGCTTTCTTT.

The CDR3 here is CASSLTGGNYNYGYTF. The CDR3 DNA sequence: TGTGCCAGCAGCTTAACAGGGGGAAATTATAACTATGGCTACACCTTC. The chain joins TRBV7-2 to TRBJ1-2, with 8 bases aligning to TRBD1. Looked up from germline, CDR1 is SGHTA and CDR2 is FQGNSA. The CDR3 is 16 amino acids. The V and J ends lost 2 bases and 1 base, in that order; junction bases with no gene match: 6.